This T cell receptor beta chain appears in the sequencing data of a study of shared clonotypes between healthy human individuals. The study's findings and limits: Generation of non-shared clonotypes was less probable than generation of clonotypes shared by all four donors. An expected dependence of interdonor clonotype sharing on sequencing depth was noted. Naive subsets generally exceeded memory subsets in estimated richness.

Assay execution proceeded at the deep level. Repertoires were generated with immunoSEQ multiplex PCR, while TCRdb's copy carries only in-frame clones and drops some. The sample lists about 2 million clones; 85% to 95% were seen once. Regarding this clone: What it binds is not known.

V was cut by 3 bases and J by 9 bases, with 9 bases left in between. Germline lookup yields CDR1 SGHTA and CDR2 FQGNSA. The CDR3 is made up of 12 amino acids. Input material: naive CD4+ T cells sorted from blood. Subset reported: CD45RA+ positively selected. The receptor was isolated from a man younger than 35 in good health. The chain couples TRBV7-2 to TRBJ2-1; D not resolved. CDR3 sequence: CASSFFVSEQFF. The DNA for the CDR3 is TGTGCCAGCAGCTTCTTCGTCAGTGAGCAGTTCTTC.